This T cell receptor (beta chain) was identified during a study of blood T cell repertoires in COVID-19 (TCRdb year 2020). Study-wide context: Samples from collaborators originated in the United States, Italy and Spain and spanned both the acute and convalescent phases of COVID-19. The material from the prospective study consisted of cDNA or gDNA derived from T cells, B-cell-depleted T cells, or PBMCs. The dataset comprised deeply sampled blood TCRbeta repertoires from subjects exposed to, actively infected with, or recovered from COVID-19. The repertoires were made available in a free public database intended to serve as a resource for research on the immune response to SARS-CoV-2. Samples came from the ongoing ImmuneRACE study (first 160 participants) plus 1,254 subjects from 6 global collaborators. Nearly every sample came with metadata listing a de-identified subject ID, COVID-19 status, age in years and sex. HLA class I and class II types, where available, came from metadata supplied by the sample provider rather than from assay-based typing.

CDR1 and CDR2 are read off the germline V gene as SGDLS and YYNGEE. Germline trimming amounts to 3 bases on V and 0 bases on J, with 8 as the count of junction bases outside the gene matches. CDR3 length: 17 amino acids, cysteine to phenylalanine. Only the CDR3 DNA stays, 51 bases, in frame from base 1. Broader findings and caveats from the paper: The amount of clinical and demographic metadata varied by source and participant and was provided uncurated.

The collaborating institutions used their own protocols to collect whole blood in K2EDTA tubes. For TCRbeta analysis, collaborators shipped samples as frozen whole blood, isolated PBMCs, or DNA extracted from either of those sample types. Details on this clone: The clone's antigen remains unknown. No much larger clone is present one base from it, and per-base qualities are unavailable.

TCRbeta CDR3 regions were amplified from genomic DNA using the immunoSEQ Assay, a bias-controlled multiplex PCR. In the source study's methods: The number of nucleated cells in each sample was estimated from the amplification of reference gene primers within the assay. Sequence reads were collapsed and filtered to measure the absolute abundance of every unique TCRbeta CDR3 rearrangement. For each sample, productive Simpson clonality was calculated as the square root of Simpson's diversity index across productive rearrangements. TCRdb obtained this table from immuneACCESS and retained in-frame rearrangements with V and J assigned. These tables miss some clones; where compared with another copy, unresolved V genes account for less than half of the shortfall, and the remainder is unexplained. V, J and clone size reflect that table, while D and trimming were determined from the DNA. This sample has approximately 100,000 clones in its table, and about 90% of those were observed once. The ten top clones hold about 6.3% of the sample.

The source is a human donor in a cohort sampled during active COVID-19. Source material: peripheral blood. The chain is made from TRBV9 and TRBJ2-2; 7 bases in the middle match TRBD1. The CDR3 region reads CASSAHPGTANTGELFF. At the DNA level, the sequence is TGTGCCAGCAGCGCACATCCCGGGACAGCGAACACCGGGGAGCTGTTTTTT. The full variable domain, completed from the reference TRBV9 and TRBJ2-2 proteins outside the CDR3, reads DSGVTQTPKHLITATGQRVTLRCSPRSGDLSVYWYQQSLDQGLQFLIQYYNGEERAKGNILERFSAQQFPDLHSELNLSSLELGDSALYFCASSAHPGTANTGELFFGEGSRLTVL.